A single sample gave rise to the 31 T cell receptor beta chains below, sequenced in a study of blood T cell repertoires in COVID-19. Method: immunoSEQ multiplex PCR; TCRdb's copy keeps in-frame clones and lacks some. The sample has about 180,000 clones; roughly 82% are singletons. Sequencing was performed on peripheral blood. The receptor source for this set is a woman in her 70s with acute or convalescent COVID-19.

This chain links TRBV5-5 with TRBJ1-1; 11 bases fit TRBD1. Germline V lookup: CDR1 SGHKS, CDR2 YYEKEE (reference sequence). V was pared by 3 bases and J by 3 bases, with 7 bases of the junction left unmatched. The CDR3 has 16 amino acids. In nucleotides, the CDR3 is TGTGCCAGCAGCTCCGGGACAGGGGGGTGGTACACTGAAGCTTTCTTT. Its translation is CASSSGTGGWYTEAFF.

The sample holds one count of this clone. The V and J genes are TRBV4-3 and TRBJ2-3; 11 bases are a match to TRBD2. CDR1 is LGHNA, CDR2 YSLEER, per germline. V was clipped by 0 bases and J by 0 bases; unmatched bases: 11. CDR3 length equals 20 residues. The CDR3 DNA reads TGCGCCAGCAGCCAAGAAGGACGGACTAGCGGGCGCTATAGCACAGATACGCAGTATTTT. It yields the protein CASSQEGRTSGRYSTDTQYF.

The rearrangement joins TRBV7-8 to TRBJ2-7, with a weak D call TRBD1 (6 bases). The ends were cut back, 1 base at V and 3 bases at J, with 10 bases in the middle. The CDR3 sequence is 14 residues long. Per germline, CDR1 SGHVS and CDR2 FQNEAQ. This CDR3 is CASSLGQEHYEQYF. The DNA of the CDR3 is TGTGCCAGCAGCTTAGGACAGGAACACTACGAGCAGTACTTC.

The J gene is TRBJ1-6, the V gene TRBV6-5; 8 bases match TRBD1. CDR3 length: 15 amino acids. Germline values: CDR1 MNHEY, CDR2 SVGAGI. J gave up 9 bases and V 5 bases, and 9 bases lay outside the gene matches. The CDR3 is CASSPSLTGGSPLHF. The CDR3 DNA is TGTGCCAGCAGTCCCTCGCTTACAGGGGGTTCACCCCTCCACTTT.

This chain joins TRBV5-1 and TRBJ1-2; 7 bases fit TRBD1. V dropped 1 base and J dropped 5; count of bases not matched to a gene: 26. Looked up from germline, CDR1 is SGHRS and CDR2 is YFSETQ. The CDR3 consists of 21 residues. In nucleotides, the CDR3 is TGCGCCAGCAGCTTGATGGGACAGAATTTCGCCACGGGGTCTCGTCCTTATGGCTACACCTTC. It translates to CASSLMGQNFATGSRPYGYTF.

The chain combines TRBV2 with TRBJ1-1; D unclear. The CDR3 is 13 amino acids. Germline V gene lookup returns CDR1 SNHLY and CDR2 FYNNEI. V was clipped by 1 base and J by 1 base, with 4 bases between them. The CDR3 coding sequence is TGTGCCAGCAGTGAAGGGAGGAACACTGAAGCTTTCTTT. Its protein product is CASSEGRNTEAFF.

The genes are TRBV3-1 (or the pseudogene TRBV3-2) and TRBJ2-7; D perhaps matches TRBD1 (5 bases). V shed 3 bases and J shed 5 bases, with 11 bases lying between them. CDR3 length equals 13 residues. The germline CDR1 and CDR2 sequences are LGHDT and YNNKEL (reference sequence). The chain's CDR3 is CASSHSGFHEQYF. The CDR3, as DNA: TGTGCCAGCAGCCATTCAGGGTTCCACGAGCAGTACTTC.

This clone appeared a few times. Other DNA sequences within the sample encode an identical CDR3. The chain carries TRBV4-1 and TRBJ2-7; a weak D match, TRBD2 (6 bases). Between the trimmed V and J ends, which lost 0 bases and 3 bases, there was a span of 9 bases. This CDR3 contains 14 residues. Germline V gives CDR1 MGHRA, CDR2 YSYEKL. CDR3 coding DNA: TGCGCCAGCAGCCAAGATCCCGGGGGCTACGAGCAGTACTTC. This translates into CASSQDPGGYEQYF.

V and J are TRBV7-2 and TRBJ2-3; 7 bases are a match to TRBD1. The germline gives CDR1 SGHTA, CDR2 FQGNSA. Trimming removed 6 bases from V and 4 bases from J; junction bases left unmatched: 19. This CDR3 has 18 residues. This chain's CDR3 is CASRSPSGRQGPPDTQYF. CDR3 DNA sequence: TGTGCCAGCAGATCACCTTCGGGGAGACAGGGACCCCCAGATACGCAGTATTTT.

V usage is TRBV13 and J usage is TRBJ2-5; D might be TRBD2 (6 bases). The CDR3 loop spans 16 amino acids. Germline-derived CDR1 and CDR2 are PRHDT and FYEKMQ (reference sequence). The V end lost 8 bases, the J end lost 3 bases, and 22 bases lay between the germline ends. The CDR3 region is CASSPEGMMRKETQYF. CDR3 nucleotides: TGTGCCAGCTCGCCGGAGGGGATGATGAGAAAAGAGACCCAGTACTTC.

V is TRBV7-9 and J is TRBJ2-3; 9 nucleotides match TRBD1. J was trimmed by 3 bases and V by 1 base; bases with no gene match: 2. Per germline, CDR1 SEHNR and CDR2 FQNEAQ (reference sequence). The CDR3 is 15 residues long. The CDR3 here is CASSLVGTGTDTQYF. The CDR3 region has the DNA TGTGCCAGCAGCTTAGTAGGGACAGGGACAGATACGCAGTATTTT.

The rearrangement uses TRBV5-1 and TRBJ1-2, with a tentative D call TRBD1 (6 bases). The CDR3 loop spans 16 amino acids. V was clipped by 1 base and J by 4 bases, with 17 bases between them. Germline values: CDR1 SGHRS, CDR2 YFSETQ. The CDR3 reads CASSLFARGLAYGYTF. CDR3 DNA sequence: TGCGCCAGCAGCTTGTTCGCCAGGGGTCTCGCCTATGGCTACACCTTC.

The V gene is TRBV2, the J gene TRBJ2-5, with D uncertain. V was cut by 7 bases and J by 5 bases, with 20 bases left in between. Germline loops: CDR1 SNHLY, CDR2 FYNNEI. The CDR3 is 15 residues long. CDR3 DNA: TGTGCCAGCATGAGGAGCATCCCAGCCGGGGAGACCCAGTACTTC. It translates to CASMRSIPAGETQYF.

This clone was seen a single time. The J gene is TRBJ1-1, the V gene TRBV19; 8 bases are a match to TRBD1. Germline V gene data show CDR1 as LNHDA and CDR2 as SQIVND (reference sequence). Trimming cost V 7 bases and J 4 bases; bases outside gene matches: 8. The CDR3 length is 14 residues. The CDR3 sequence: CASTRDRRGTEAFF. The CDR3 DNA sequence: TGTGCCAGTACCAGGGACAGGAGGGGCACTGAAGCTTTCTTT. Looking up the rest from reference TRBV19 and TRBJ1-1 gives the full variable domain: DGGITQSPKYLFRKEGQNVTLSCEQNLNHDAMYWYRQDPGQGLRLIYYSQIVNDFQKGDIAEGYSVSREKKESFPLTVTSAQKNPTAFYLCASTRDRRGTEAFFGQGTRLTVV.

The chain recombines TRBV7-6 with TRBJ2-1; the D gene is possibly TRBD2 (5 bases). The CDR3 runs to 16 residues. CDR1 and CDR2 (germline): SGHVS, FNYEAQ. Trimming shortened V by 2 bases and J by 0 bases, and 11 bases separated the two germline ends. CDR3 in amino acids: CASSLFGESSYNEQFF. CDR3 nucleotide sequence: TGTGCCAGCAGCTTATTCGGGGAAAGCTCCTACAATGAGCAGTTCTTC.

This CDR3 is CASSPVSGASNQPQHF. CDR3 DNA sequence: TGTGCCAGCTCACCAGTTTCAGGGGCAAGCAATCAGCCCCAGCATTTT. The rearrangement uses TRBV18 and TRBJ1-5, with a possible D match to TRBD1 (6 bases). V was shortened by 2 bases and J by 1 base, with 12 bases between the two germline ends. Germline lookup yields CDR1 KGHSH and CDR2 LQKENI. The CDR3 runs to 16 residues.

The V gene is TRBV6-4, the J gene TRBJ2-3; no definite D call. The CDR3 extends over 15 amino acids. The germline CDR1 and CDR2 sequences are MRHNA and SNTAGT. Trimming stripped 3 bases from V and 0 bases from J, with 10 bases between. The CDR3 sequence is CASSEEITSTDTQYF. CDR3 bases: TGTGCCAGCAGTGAGGAGATTACTAGCACAGATACGCAGTATTTT.

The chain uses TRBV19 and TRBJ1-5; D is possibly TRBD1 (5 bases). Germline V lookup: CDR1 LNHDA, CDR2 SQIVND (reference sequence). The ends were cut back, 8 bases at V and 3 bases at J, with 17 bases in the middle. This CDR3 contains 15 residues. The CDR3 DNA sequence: TGTGCCAGTGCCCCGGCGGCAGGGTCCAATCAGCCCCAGCATTTT. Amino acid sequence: CASAPAAGSNQPQHF. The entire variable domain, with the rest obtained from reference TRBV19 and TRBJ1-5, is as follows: DGGITQSPKYLFRKEGQNVTLSCEQNLNHDAMYWYRQDPGQGLRLIYYSQIVNDFQKGDIAEGYSVSREKKESFPLTVTSAQKNPTAFYLCASAPAAGSNQPQHFGDGTRLSIL.

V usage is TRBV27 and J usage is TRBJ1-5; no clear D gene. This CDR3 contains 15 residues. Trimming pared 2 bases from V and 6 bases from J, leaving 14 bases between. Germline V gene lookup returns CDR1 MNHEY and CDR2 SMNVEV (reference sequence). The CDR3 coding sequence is TGTGCCAGCAGTTTAGGATCGGTTACGGGTCAGCCCCAGCATTTT. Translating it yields CASSLGSVTGQPQHF.

The DNA of the CDR3 is TGTGCCAGCAGCGTCGGACTAGCGGGAAGGGTCAATGAGCAGTTCTTC. It yields the protein CASSVGLAGRVNEQFF. The chain joins TRBV7-2 to TRBJ2-1; 12 bases line up with TRBD2. Looked up from germline, CDR1 is SGHTA and CDR2 is FQGNSA. With V trimmed by 5 bases and J by 6 bases, 8 bases remained unmatched. The CDR3 covers 16 residues.

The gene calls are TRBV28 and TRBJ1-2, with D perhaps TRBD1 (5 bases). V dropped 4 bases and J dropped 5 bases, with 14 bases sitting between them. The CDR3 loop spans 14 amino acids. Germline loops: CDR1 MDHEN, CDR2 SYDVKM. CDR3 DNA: TGTGCCAGCAGTTCAGAGTTCGGGGGGTATGGCTACACCTTC. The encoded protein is CASSSEFGGYGYTF.

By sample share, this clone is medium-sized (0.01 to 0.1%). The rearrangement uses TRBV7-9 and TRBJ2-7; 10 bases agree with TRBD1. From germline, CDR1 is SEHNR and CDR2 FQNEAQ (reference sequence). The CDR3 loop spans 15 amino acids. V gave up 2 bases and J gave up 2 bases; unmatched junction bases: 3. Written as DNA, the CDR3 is TGTGCCAGCAGCTTATCCGGGACAGGGGCCTACGAGCAGTACTTC. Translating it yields CASSLSGTGAYEQYF.

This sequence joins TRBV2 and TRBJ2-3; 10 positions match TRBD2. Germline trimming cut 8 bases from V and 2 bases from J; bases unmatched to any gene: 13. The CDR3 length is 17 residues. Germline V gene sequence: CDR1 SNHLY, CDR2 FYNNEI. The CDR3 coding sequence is TGTGCCAGCCATCCCCGGCGGACTAGCGGACCCACAGATACGCAGTATTTT. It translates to CASHPRRTSGPTDTQYF.

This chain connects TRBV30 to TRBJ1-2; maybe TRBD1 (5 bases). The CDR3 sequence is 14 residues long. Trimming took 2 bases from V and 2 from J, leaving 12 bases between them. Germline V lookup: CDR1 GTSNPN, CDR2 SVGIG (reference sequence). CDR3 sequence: CAWSRGRNNYGYTF. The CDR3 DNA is TGTGCCTGGAGTAGGGGTCGGAACAACTATGGCTACACCTTC.

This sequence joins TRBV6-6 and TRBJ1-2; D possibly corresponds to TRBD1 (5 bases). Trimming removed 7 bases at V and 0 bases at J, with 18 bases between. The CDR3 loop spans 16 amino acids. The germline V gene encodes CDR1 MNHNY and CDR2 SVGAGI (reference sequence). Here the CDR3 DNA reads TGTGCCAGCACCAGAAGGGGAATTACCTCTAACTATGGCTACACCTTC. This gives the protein CASTRRGITSNYGYTF.

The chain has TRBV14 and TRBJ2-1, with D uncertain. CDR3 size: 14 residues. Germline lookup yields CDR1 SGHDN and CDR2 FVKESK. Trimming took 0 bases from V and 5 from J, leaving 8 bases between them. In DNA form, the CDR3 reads TGTGCCAGCAGCCAAGACCACGGAGACAATGAGCAGTTCTTC. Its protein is CASSQDHGDNEQFF.

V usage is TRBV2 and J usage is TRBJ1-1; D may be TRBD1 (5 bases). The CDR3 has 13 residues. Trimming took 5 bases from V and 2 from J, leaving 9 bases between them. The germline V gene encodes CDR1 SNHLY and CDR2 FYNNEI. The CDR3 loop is CASSRQRNTEAFF. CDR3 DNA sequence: TGTGCCAGCAGTCGACAGCGAAACACTGAAGCTTTCTTT.

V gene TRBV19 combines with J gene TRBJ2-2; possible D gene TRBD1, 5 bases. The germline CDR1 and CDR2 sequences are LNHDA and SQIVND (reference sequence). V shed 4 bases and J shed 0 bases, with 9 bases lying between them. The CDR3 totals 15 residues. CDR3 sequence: CASSRQRANTGELFF. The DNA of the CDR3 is TGTGCCAGTAGTAGACAGAGAGCGAACACCGGGGAGCTGTTTTTT.

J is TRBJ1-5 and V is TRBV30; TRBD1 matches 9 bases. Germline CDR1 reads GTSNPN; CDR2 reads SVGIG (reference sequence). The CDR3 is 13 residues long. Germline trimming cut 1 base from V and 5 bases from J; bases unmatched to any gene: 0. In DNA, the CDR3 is TGTGCCTGGAGTGGGGACAGGGATCAGCCCCAGCATTTT. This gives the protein CAWSGDRDQPQHF.

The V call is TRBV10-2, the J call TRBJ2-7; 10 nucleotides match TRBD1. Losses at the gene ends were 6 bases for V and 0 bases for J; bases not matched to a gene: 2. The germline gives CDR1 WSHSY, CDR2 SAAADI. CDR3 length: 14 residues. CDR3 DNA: TGCGCCAGCAGGGACAGGGGGAGCTCCTACGAGCAGTACTTC. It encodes CASRDRGSSYEQYF.

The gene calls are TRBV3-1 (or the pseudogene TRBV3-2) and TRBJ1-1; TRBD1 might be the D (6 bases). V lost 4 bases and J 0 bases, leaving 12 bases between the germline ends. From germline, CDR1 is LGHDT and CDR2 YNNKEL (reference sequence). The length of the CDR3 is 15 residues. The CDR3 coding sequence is TGTGCCAGCAGCCCAGCCGGGACAATGAACACTGAAGCTTTCTTT. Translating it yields CASSPAGTMNTEAFF.